The source of this T cell receptor beta chain is a study of CD8+ T cells in alopecia areata. Study context: Scoring of severity for treated patients was based on percentage of affected scalp area. Study-level results: Throughout tofacitinib, many expanded lesional clones continued to persist in scalp and blood.

The CDR3 sequence is 19 residues long. The junction had 14 bases not matched to a gene; V was cut back by 5 bases and J by 6 bases. Germline CDR1 reads SGHVS; CDR2 reads FQNEAQ. The treatment was: oral pan-JAK inhibitor, 5-10 mg twice daily. With regard to this clone: Antigen unknown.

cDNA serving as the sequencing template came from extracted, reverse transcribed RNA. This table comes from immunoSEQ multiplex PCR, and its TCRdb copy is limited to in-frame clones, with some not included. This sample has about 99,000 clones, with around 84% found just once. The source is a human donor with alopecia areata. The chain combines TRBV7-8 with TRBJ2-3; 16 bases are a match to TRBD2. The sample here was CD8+ T cells sorted from blood, taken between weeks 30 and 35, from a patient treated with tofacitinib. CDR3 amino acids: CASSTRPGTSGRARDTQYF. CDR3 bases: TGTGCCAGCAGCACCCGCCCGGGGACTAGCGGGAGGGCTCGCGATACGCAGTATTTT.